The rows below give T cell receptor beta chains drawn from one sample of a study of T cell responses to AZD1222 COVID-19 vaccine. The assay was immunoSEQ multiplex PCR, and TCRdb's table has in-frame clones only and misses some. Among tens of thousands of clones listed, less than 90% were seen once. The material sequenced was peripheral blood, taken 28 days after the second AZD1222 dose. The receptors originated from an adult who received the AZD1222 COVID-19 vaccine. Each CDR3 is given with its conserved first and last residue. Fields, in order: V gene, D gene, J gene, clone size, CDR3 DNA, CDR3 protein. The D gene is left open where the match is weak. The size entry is marked missing in some rows and otherwise reads once, few, many or a size class.

V: TRBV30; D: -; J: TRBJ1-5; size: once; DNA: TGTGCCTGGAGCGAAAACTTAGGTAATCAGCCCCAGCATTTT; CDR3: CAWSENLGNQPQHF
V: TRBV19; D: -; J: TRBJ2-5; size: -; DNA: TGTGCCAGTAGTACCGAACCACAAGAGACCCAGTACTTC; CDR3: CASSTEPQETQYF
V: TRBV18; D: -; J: TRBJ1-1; size: few; DNA: TGTGCCAGCTCCCAAGACAGAGTGAACACTGAAGCTTTCTTT; CDR3: CASSQDRVNTEAFF
V: TRBV5-4; D: -; J: TRBJ2-2; size: -; DNA: TGTGCCAGCAGGCGGGACACCACCCTCACCGGGGAGCTGTTTTTT; CDR3: CASRRDTTLTGELFF
V: TRBV5-1; D: -; J: TRBJ1-2; size: -; DNA: TGCGCCAGCAGCCTTTCAGGGAACTATGGCTACACCTTC; CDR3: CASSLSGNYGYTF
V: TRBV5-1; D: -; J: TRBJ1-2; size: -; DNA: TGCGCCAGCAGCTTGGGGGTAGCCAACTATGGCTACACCTTC; CDR3: CASSLGVANYGYTF
V: TRBV5-5; D: -; J: TRBJ2-1; size: -; DNA: TGTGCCAGCAGCCCCCGGCTTACAGGAGGTGAGCAGTTCTTC; CDR3: CASSPRLTGGEQFF
V: TRBV5-1; D: -; J: TRBJ1-1; size: -; DNA: TGCGCCAGCAGCTTGGCCAGGAACACTGAAGCTTTCTTT; CDR3: CASSLARNTEAFF
V: TRBV4-2; D: TRBD2; J: TRBJ2-3; size: -; DNA: TGTGCCAGCAGCCAAGAGAAGCGGGGGGGCCGGGGTTCCACAGATACGCAGTATTTT; CDR3: CASSQEKRGGRGSTDTQYF
V: TRBV5-1; D: -; J: TRBJ2-5; size: -; DNA: TGCGCCAGCAGCTTGTTGGGGGCCCAAGAGACCCAGTACTTC; CDR3: CASSLLGAQETQYF
V: TRBV5-4; D: TRBD1; J: TRBJ2-7; size: -; DNA: TGTGCCAGCAGCTTTGGTGGACAGGGTCCCAACGAGCAGTACTTC; CDR3: CASSFGGQGPNEQYF
V: TRBV6-5; D: TRBD2; J: TRBJ2-2; size: -; DNA: TGTGCCAGCAGACGACTAGCGGGGAACACCGGGGAGCTGTTTTTT; CDR3: CASRRLAGNTGELFF
V: TRBV9; D: -; J: TRBJ1-1; size: -; DNA: TGTGCCAGCAGCGTAGTTTCAGCTTTCTTT; CDR3: CASSVVSAFF
V: TRBV5-4; D: -; J: TRBJ1-1; size: -; DNA: TGTGCCAGCAGCTTGGTGGCAGGGACTAAGGTCAACACTGAAGCTTTCTTT; CDR3: CASSLVAGTKVNTEAFF
V: TRBV7-2; D: -; J: TRBJ1-2; size: once; DNA: TGTGCCAGCAGCCCCCTCGGTGTCGGAGGTGGCTATGGCTACACCTTC; CDR3: CASSPLGVGGGYGYTF
V: TRBV19; D: -; J: TRBJ1-4; size: once; DNA: TGTGCCACCCGAGACGGAGGGAGTAATGAAAAACTGTTTTTT; CDR3: CATRDGGSNEKLFF
V: TRBV18; D: -; J: TRBJ1-1; size: -; DNA: TGTGCCAGCTCACCTCGGGCGGATTACACTGAAGCTTTCTTT; CDR3: CASSPRADYTEAFF
V: TRBV7-8; D: -; J: TRBJ1-5; size: -; DNA: TGTGCCAGCAGCTTAGGGTTGGGGAAGAATCAGCCCCAGCATTTT; CDR3: CASSLGLGKNQPQHF
V: TRBV30; D: -; J: TRBJ1-1; size: -; DNA: TGTGCCTGGAGTGCGGGACAACTGAACACTGAAGCTTTCTTT; CDR3: CAWSAGQLNTEAFF
V: TRBV2; D: TRBD1; J: TRBJ1-6; size: -; DNA: TGTGCCAGCAGTGAAAGCGTAGGGGGCAGGGGTTCACCCCTCCACTTT; CDR3: CASSESVGGRGSPLHF
V: TRBV27; D: -; J: TRBJ1-3; size: -; DNA: TGTGCCAGCACAACCGCCCGACAGCGCTCTGGAAACACCATATATTTT; CDR3: CASTTARQRSGNTIYF
V: TRBV5-1; D: TRBD1; J: TRBJ2-1; size: -; DNA: TGCGCCAGCAGCGGGGGACAGGGTAGGAACAATGAGCAGTTCTTC; CDR3: CASSGGQGRNNEQFF
V: TRBV6-5; D: -; J: TRBJ2-1; size: -; DNA: TGTGCCAGCAGTACTAGCAATGAGCAGTTCTTC; CDR3: CASSTSNEQFF
V: TRBV12-3/TRBV12-4; D: -; J: TRBJ1-4; size: -; DNA: TGTGCCAGCAGTTTATTTGCCAATGAAAAACTGTTTTTT; CDR3: CASSLFANEKLFF
V: TRBV5-8; D: -; J: TRBJ2-3; size: -; DNA: TGTGCCAGCAGCGCAAGGAGCCCTAGGACAGATACGCAGTATTTT; CDR3: CASSARSPRTDTQYF
V: TRBV4-1; D: -; J: TRBJ2-3; size: -; DNA: TGCGCCAGCAGCCAACCCGGGAGATTGAGGAGAGATACGCAGTATTTT; CDR3: CASSQPGRLRRDTQYF
V: TRBV5-1; D: -; J: TRBJ2-1; size: -; DNA: TGCGCCAGCAGCCCCCGCGGGGACTACAATGAGCAGTTCTTC; CDR3: CASSPRGDYNEQFF
V: TRBV18; D: -; J: TRBJ2-1; size: -; DNA: TGTGCCAGCTCACGAGTTCAGGACTTTTACAATGAGCAGTTCTTC; CDR3: CASSRVQDFYNEQFF
V: TRBV7-2; D: -; J: TRBJ2-7; size: -; DNA: TGTGCCAGCAGCTTAGACCGCCAGGTAGAGCAGTACTTC; CDR3: CASSLDRQVEQYF
V: TRBV6-5; D: -; J: TRBJ2-1; size: once; DNA: TGTGCCAGCAGTTACGTGGCGGGGTCCTACAATGAGCAGTTCTTC; CDR3: CASSYVAGSYNEQFF
V: TRBV2; D: -; J: TRBJ1-4; size: -; DNA: TGTGCCAGCAGTGAAACGAGGGGCGAAAAACTGTTTTTT; CDR3: CASSETRGEKLFF
V: TRBV10-2; D: -; J: TRBJ1-1; size: once; DNA: TGCGCCAGCAGTGAGCTGGGTGGGGGCAGGGCTGAAGCTTTCTTT; CDR3: CASSELGGGRAEAFF
V: TRBV29-1; D: TRBD1; J: TRBJ2-7; size: -; DNA: TGCAGCGTTGAGGGGACAGGGGGCTACGAGCAGTACTTC; CDR3: CSVEGTGGYEQYF
V: TRBV5-6; D: -; J: TRBJ1-1; size: -; DNA: TGTGCCAGCAGCAACCGGGCTGAAGCTTTCTTT; CDR3: CASSNRAEAFF
V: TRBV3-1/TRBV3-2; D: -; J: TRBJ2-5; size: -; DNA: TGTGCCAGCAGCCAAGCCGGGGGAGAGACCCAGTACTTC; CDR3: CASSQAGGETQYF
V: TRBV7-8; D: -; J: TRBJ1-3; size: -; DNA: TGTGCCAGCAGCTTAGTAGACGGTCTCTCTGGAAACACCATATATTTT; CDR3: CASSLVDGLSGNTIYF
V: TRBV5-6; D: -; J: TRBJ1-5; size: -; DNA: TGTGCCAGCAGCCCGGGGGGGGTTCAGCCCCAGCATTTT; CDR3: CASSPGGVQPQHF